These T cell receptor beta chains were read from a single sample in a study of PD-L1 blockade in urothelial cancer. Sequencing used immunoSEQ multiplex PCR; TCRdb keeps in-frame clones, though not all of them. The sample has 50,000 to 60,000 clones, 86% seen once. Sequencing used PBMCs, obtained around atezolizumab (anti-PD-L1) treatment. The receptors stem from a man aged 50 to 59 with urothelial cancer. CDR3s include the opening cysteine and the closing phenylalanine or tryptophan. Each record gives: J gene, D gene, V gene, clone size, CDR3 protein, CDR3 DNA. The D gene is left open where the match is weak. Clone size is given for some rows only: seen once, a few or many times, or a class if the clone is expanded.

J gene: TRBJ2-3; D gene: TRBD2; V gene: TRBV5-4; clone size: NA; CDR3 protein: CASSRGGRARTDTQYF; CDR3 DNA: TGTGCCAGCAGCAGGGGCGGGAGGGCCCGCACAGATACGCAGTATTTT
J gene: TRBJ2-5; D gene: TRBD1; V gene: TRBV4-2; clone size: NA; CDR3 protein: CASSQHRQGSKETQYF; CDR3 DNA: TGTGCCAGCAGCCAACACCGACAGGGTTCGAAAGAGACCCAGTACTTC
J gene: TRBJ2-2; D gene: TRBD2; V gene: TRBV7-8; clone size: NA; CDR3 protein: CASSPRTSGNTGELFF; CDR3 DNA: TGTGCCAGCAGCCCAAGGACTAGCGGGAACACCGGGGAGCTGTTTTTT
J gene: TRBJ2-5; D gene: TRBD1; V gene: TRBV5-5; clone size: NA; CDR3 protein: CASSSDIRDRFETQYF; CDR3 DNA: TGTGCCAGCAGCTCAGATATCCGGGACAGGTTTGAGACCCAGTACTTC
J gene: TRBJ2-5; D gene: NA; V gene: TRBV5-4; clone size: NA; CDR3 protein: CAGNEAGQETQYF; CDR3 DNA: TGTGCCGGAAATGAGGCGGGGCAAGAGACCCAGTACTTC
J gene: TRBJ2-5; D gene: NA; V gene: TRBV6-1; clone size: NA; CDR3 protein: CASSEESRGRVAETQYF; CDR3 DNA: TGTGCCAGCAGTGAAGAGTCTAGGGGGAGGGTTGCAGAGACCCAGTACTTC
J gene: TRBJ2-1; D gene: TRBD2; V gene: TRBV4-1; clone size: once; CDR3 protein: CASSQSLAGISSYNEQFF; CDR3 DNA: TGCGCCAGCAGCCAATCCCTAGCGGGCATATCCTCCTACAATGAGCAGTTCTTC
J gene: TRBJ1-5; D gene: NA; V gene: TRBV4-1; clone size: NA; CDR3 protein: CASSQDLGGGGYQPQHF; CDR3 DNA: TGCGCCAGCAGCCAAGATTTAGGTGGAGGAGGATATCAGCCCCAGCATTTT
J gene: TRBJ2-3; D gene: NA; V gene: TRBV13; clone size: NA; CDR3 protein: CASSLGLTDTQYF; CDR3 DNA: TGTGCCAGCAGCTTAGGCCTCACAGATACGCAGTATTTT
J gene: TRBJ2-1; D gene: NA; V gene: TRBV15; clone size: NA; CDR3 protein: CATSSQGINEQFF; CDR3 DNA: TGTGCCACCAGCAGCCAGGGTATCAATGAGCAGTTCTTC
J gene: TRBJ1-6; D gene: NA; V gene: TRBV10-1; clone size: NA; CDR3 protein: CASSRGGNSPLHF; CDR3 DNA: TGCGCCAGCAGCAGGGGCGGTAATTCACCCCTCCACTTT
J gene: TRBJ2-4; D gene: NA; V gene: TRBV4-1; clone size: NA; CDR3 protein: CASSQDFAGIYGNIQYF; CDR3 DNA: TGCGCCAGCAGCCAAGATTTTGCAGGGATCTATGGAAACATTCAGTACTTC
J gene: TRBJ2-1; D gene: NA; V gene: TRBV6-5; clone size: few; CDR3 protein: CARWGGTNNEQFF; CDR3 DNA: TGTGCCCGGTGGGGAGGTACGAACAATGAGCAGTTCTTC